Following are 20 T cell receptor beta chains from one sample sequenced in a study of PD-L1 blockade in urothelial cancer. Sequencing was performed with immunoSEQ multiplex PCR; in TCRdb, only in-frame clones are kept and a portion is missing. The sample includes about 120,000 clones, about 82% of them seen just once. Noted time point: peripheral blood 6 weeks after treatment start. The input for sequencing was PBMCs, taken around atezolizumab (anti-PD-L1) treatment. These receptors were obtained from a man over 45 with urothelial cancer.

The chain uses TRBV6-5 and TRBJ2-5; perhaps TRBD2 as D (6 bases). From germline, CDR1 is MNHEY and CDR2 SVGAGI. With 6 bases removed from V and 7 bases from J, the gap between germline ends came to 21 bases. CDR3 length: 15 residues. In nucleotides, the CDR3 is TGTGCCAGCAGCCCCCCGGGACTGGGGCGAGGGACCCAGTACTTC. It specifies CASSPPGLGRGTQYF.

V gene TRBV11-2 combines with J gene TRBJ1-3; TRBD1 agrees at 7 bases. V was pared by 1 base and J by 4 bases, with 7 bases of the junction left unmatched. Germline V gives CDR1 SGHAT, CDR2 FQNNGV. The CDR3 extends over 16 amino acids. CDR3 sequence (DNA): TGTGCCAGCAGCTTAGGCCGACAGGGAGGCGGAAACACCATATATTTT. Its protein is CASSLGRQGGGNTIYF.

The rearrangement links TRBV5-5 to TRBJ2-3; D is possibly TRBD2 (5 bases). Germline lookup yields CDR1 SGHKS and CDR2 YYEKEE (reference sequence). This CDR3 has 13 amino acids. Trimming stripped 3 bases from V and 10 bases from J, with 15 bases between. The CDR3 DNA reads as TGTGCCAGCAGCTACCGGGAAGGGATAGCGCAGTATTTT. It is translated as CASSYREGIAQYF.

V gene TRBV30 combines with J gene TRBJ1-4; D is perhaps TRBD1 (6 bases). The ends were cut back, 4 bases at V and 3 bases at J, with 12 bases in the middle. The length of the CDR3 is 14 residues. Per germline, CDR1 GTSNPN and CDR2 SVGIG (reference sequence). In nucleotides, the CDR3 is TGTGCCTGGAATACAGGGAATCCTAATGAAAAACTGTTTTTT. Residues: CAWNTGNPNEKLFF.

J is TRBJ1-2 and V is TRBV5-1; no clear D. Germline V lookup: CDR1 SGHRS, CDR2 YFSETQ. The CDR3 contains 14 residues. Trimming shortened V by 0 bases and J by 7 bases, and 13 bases separated the two germline ends. CDR3 amino acids: CASSLELEGSGYTF. In nucleotides, the CDR3 is TGCGCCAGCAGCTTGGAACTTGAAGGGAGTGGCTACACCTTC.

The V gene is TRBV5-1, the J gene TRBJ2-2, with D perhaps matching TRBD1 (7 bases). V was clipped by 1 base and J by 0 bases, with 13 bases between them. The CDR3 loop spans 17 amino acids. Per the germline V gene, CDR1 is SGHRS and CDR2 is YFSETQ. CDR3 in DNA: TGCGCCAGCAGCTTGAGGAGGGGGCGAACGAACACCGGGGAGCTGTTTTTT. Translating gives CASSLRRGRTNTGELFF.

This clone was picked up one time. The chain recombines TRBV28 with TRBJ2-1, with 7 bases identical to TRBD2. The V and J ends lost 8 bases and 2 bases, in that order; junction bases with no gene match: 9. The CDR3 covers 15 residues. Germline loops: CDR1 MDHEN, CDR2 SYDVKM. The DNA of the CDR3 is TGTGCCAGCCGCCCCGCGGGAGCAACCTACAATGAGCAGTTCTTC. It codes for CASRPAGATYNEQFF.

This clone has a single count. The V and J genes are TRBV18 and TRBJ2-3; 8 nucleotides agree with TRBD2. The V gene end was trimmed by 2 bases and the J gene end by 2 bases; junction bases not matched to a gene: 9. From germline, CDR1 is KGHSH and CDR2 LQKENI. The CDR3 contains 17 residues. The CDR3 here is CASSPMTSVIHTDTQYF. The CDR3 DNA is TGTGCCAGCTCACCAATGACTAGCGTGATACACACAGATACGCAGTATTTT. Using reference TRBV18 and TRBJ2-3 for the parts outside the CDR3, the full variable domain is NAGVMQNPRHLVRRRGQEARLRCSPMKGHSHVYWYRQLPEEGLKFMVYLQKENIIDESGMPKERFSAEFPKEGPSILRIQQVVRGDSAAYFCASSPMTSVIHTDTQYFGPGTRLTVL.

The chain combines TRBV28 with TRBJ1-1; D is possibly TRBD1 (6 bases). V was pared by 8 bases and J by 1 base, with 17 bases between. CDR1 and CDR2 (germline): MDHEN, SYDVKM. The CDR3 length is 15 residues. The CDR3 loop is CASRPQGSRNTEAFF. CDR3 DNA: TGTGCCAGCCGCCCGCAGGGGTCCCGGAACACTGAAGCTTTCTTT. The full variable domain, with the rest looked up from reference TRBV28 and TRBJ1-1, is DVKVTQSSRYLVKRTGEKVFLECVQDMDHENMFWYRQDPGLGLRLIYFSYDVKMKEKGDIPEGYSVSREKKERFSLILESASTNQTSMYLCASRPQGSRNTEAFFGQGTRLTVV.

This chain uses TRBV18 with TRBJ2-7, with 14 bases that match TRBD2. Germline lookup yields CDR1 KGHSH and CDR2 LQKENI. The junction had 6 bases not matched to a gene; V was cut back by 3 bases and J by 2 bases. The CDR3 contains 17 residues. The DNA for the CDR3 is TGTGCCAGCTCACCCCCAGGACTAGCGGGAGGAACCTACGAGCAGTACTTC. The encoded protein is CASSPPGLAGGTYEQYF.

The CDR3 spells CASSLTRTSGTVYNEQFF. The CDR3 bases are TGTGCCAGCAGTTTGACCCGGACTAGCGGGACTGTCTACAATGAGCAGTTCTTC. V gene TRBV27 combines with J gene TRBJ2-1; 12 positions match TRBD2. With V trimmed by 3 bases and J by 3 bases, 9 bases remained unmatched. The CDR3 loop spans 18 amino acids. Germline loops: CDR1 MNHEY, CDR2 SMNVEV (reference sequence).

The rearrangement joins TRBV7-2 to TRBJ2-1, with TRBD1 matching over 7 bases. Germline V lookup: CDR1 SGHTA, CDR2 FQGNSA. Trimming at V came to 0 bases and at J to 2 bases, leaving 1 base not matched to a gene. The CDR3 runs to 15 residues. The CDR3 sequence: CASSLAGTAYNEQFF. CDR3 sequence (DNA): TGTGCCAGCAGCTTAGCCGGGACAGCCTACAATGAGCAGTTCTTC.

CDR3 bases: TGTGCCAGCAGTGGGGCAGGGGGCAACTATGGCTACACCTTC. Encoded protein: CASSGAGGNYGYTF. The chain combines TRBV28 with TRBJ1-2; 8 nucleotides agree with TRBD1. Germline V lookup: CDR1 MDHEN, CDR2 SYDVKM. The CDR3 extends over 14 amino acids. The trim removed 5 bases at V and 2 bases at J, leaving 4 bases unmatched.

This clone was seen more than once but under ten times. The chain joins TRBV11-2 to TRBJ2-5; D is undetermined. The CDR3 extends over 13 amino acids. Germline V gene sequence: CDR1 SGHAT, CDR2 FQNNGV. The V gene lost 0 bases and the J gene lost 7 bases, with 9 bases spanning the gap. The CDR3 DNA follows: TGTGCCAGCAGCTTAGAACGGTCGGGGACCCAGTACTTC. It yields the protein CASSLERSGTQYF.

This clone was seen a handful of times. The chain links TRBV18 to TRBJ1-5; TRBD1 agrees at 7 bases. Germline V gives CDR1 KGHSH, CDR2 LQKENI. With V trimmed by 3 bases and J by 0 bases, 5 bases remained unmatched. The CDR3 is made up of 16 amino acids. The CDR3 loop is CASSPAGGISNQPQHF. The CDR3 region has the DNA TGTGCCAGCTCACCCGCAGGGGGGATTAGCAATCAGCCCCAGCATTTT.

The chain joins TRBV6-1 to TRBJ2-2; D ambiguous. The CDR3 length is 14 residues. CDR1 is MNHNS, CDR2 SASEGT, per germline. The ends were cut back, 2 bases at V and 6 bases at J, with 10 bases in the middle. In DNA, the CDR3 is TGTGCCAGCAGTGAATACCCCGCAGCCGGGGAGCTGTTTTTT. Protein: CASSEYPAAGELFF.

The chain has TRBV18 and TRBJ2-3; 7 bases align to TRBD2. The CDR3 consists of 15 residues. V shed 5 bases and J 6 bases; nucleotides not matched to a gene: 11. Per germline, CDR1 KGHSH and CDR2 LQKENI. This chain's CDR3 is CASSTIAGGADTQYF. CDR3 coding DNA: TGTGCCAGCTCAACAATAGCGGGCGGGGCGGATACGCAGTATTTT. Drawing the rest from reference TRBV18 and TRBJ2-3, the complete variable domain is NAGVMQNPRHLVRRRGQEARLRCSPMKGHSHVYWYRQLPEEGLKFMVYLQKENIIDESGMPKERFSAEFPKEGPSILRIQQVVRGDSAAYFCASSTIAGGADTQYFGPGTRLTVL.

J is TRBJ2-7 and V is TRBV5-1; D call uncertain. The ends were cut back, 0 bases at V and 0 bases at J, with 10 bases in the middle. The CDR3 has 15 residues. Germline V gene data show CDR1 as SGHRS and CDR2 as YFSETQ. CDR3 sequence reads: CASSLAGPSSYEQYF. The CDR3 bases are TGCGCCAGCAGCTTGGCTGGCCCAAGCTCCTACGAGCAGTACTTC.

The chain joins TRBV18 to TRBJ2-1; TRBD1 matches 8 bases. The CDR3 consists of 14 residues. The ends lost 2 bases at V and 7 bases at J; junction bases unmatched: 4. Germline CDR1 KGHSH, CDR2 LQKENI. The CDR3 sequence: CASSPSTGENEQFF. In DNA, the CDR3 is TGTGCCAGCTCACCATCGACAGGGGAGAATGAGCAGTTCTTC.

The chain employs TRBV7-2 and TRBJ2-7, with D tentatively TRBD1 (5 bases). This CDR3 has 18 residues. Germline V gene sequence: CDR1 SGHTA, CDR2 FQGNSA. The V end lost 4 bases, the J end lost 2 bases, and 24 bases lay between the germline ends. CDR3 sequence: CASSSPDVDSLRPYEQYF. In nucleotides, the CDR3 is TGTGCCAGCAGCTCCCCAGACGTTGACAGCCTTCGTCCCTACGAGCAGTACTTC.